This T cell receptor (beta chain) was obtained from a study of response to subunit inactivated influenza vaccine. CDR3 size: 15 residues. In germline, CDR1 is DFQATT, CDR2 SNEGSKA (reference sequence). V shed 4 bases, J shed 8 bases, and the junction held 12 bases outside the gene matches. TCRdb reanalysed the RT-PCR reads using MiXCR and keeps one entry per CDR3 protein. The sample has 600,000 to 700,000 distinct CDR3 sequences, less than 15% seen once. This clonotype was counted a few times. The V gene is TRBV20-1, the J gene TRBJ2-1; 9 bases align to TRBD2. Source: PBMCs from blood, taken around 14 days before vaccination. The receptor's source is a man aged 50 to 60 who received an inactivated influenza vaccine. The CDR3 DNA reads as TGCAGTGCTATGTTAGCGGGGGCATTAATAGATGAGCAGTTCTTC. Translated: CSAMLAGALIDEQFF.